This TCR beta chain is from a study of blood T cell repertoires in COVID-19. Recovered status in Cohort 3 required two negative PCRs, clearance, or symptom resolution. Some clones are missing from TCRdb's copy, which holds only in-frame ones; the method was immunoSEQ multiplex PCR. The sample lists about 180,000 clones; 80% to 90% were seen once. This CDR3 is built from 14 residues. V lost 4 bases to trimming and J lost 5 bases; unmatched junction nucleotides: 6. CDR1 is SGHRS, CDR2 YFSETQ, per germline. V is TRBV5-1 and J is TRBJ2-3; 8 positions agree with TRBD1. This clonotype was sampled from a woman younger than 35 who had recovered from COVID-19. Sequencing input: PBMCs or T cells enriched from blood (not recorded which). The CDR3 protein is CASSTGQGKDTQYF. For the CDR3, the DNA is TGCGCCAGCAGCACAGGACAGGGCAAAGATACGCAGTATTTT.